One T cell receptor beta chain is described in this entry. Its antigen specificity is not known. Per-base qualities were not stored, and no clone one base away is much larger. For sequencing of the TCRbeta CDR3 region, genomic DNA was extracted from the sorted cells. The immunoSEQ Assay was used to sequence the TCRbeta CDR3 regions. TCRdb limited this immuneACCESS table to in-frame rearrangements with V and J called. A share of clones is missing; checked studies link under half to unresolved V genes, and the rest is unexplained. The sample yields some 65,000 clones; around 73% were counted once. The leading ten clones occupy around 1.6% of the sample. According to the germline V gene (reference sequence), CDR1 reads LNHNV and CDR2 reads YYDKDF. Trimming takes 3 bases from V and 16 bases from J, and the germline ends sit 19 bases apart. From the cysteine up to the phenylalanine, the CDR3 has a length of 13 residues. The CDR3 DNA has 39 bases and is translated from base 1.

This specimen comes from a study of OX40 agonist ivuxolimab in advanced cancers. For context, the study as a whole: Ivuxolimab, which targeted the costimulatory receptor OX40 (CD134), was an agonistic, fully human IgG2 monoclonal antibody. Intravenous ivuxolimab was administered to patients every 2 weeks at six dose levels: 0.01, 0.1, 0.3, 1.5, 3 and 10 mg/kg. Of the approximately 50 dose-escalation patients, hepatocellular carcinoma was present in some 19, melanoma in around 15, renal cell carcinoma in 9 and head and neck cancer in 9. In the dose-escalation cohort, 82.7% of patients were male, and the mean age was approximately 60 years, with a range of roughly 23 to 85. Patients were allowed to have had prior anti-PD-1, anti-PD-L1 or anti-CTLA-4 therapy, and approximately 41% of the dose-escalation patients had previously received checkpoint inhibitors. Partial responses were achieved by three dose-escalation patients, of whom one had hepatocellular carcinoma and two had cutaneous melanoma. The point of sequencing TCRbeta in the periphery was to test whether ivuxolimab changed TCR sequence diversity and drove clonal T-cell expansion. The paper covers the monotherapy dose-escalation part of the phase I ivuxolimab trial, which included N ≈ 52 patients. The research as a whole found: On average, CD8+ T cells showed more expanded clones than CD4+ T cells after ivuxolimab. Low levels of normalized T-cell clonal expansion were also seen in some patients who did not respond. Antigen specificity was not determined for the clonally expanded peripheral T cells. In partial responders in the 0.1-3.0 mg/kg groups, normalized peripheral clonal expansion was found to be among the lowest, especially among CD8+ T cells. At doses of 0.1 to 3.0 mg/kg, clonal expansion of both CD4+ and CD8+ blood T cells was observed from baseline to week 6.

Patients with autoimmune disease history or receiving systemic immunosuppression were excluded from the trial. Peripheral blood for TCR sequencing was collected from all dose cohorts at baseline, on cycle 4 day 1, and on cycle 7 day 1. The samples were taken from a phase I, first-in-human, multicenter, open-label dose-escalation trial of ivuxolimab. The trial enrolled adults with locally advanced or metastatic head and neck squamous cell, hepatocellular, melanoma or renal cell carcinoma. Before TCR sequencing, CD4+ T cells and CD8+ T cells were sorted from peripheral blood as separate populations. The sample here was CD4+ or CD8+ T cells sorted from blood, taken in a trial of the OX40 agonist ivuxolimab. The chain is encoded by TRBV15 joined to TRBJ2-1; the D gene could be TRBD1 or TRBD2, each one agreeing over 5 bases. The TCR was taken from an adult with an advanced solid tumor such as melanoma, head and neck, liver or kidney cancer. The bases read TGTGCCACCAGCAGTTCTCCAACCGGGACCGAATTCTTC. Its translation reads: CATSSSPTGTEFF.